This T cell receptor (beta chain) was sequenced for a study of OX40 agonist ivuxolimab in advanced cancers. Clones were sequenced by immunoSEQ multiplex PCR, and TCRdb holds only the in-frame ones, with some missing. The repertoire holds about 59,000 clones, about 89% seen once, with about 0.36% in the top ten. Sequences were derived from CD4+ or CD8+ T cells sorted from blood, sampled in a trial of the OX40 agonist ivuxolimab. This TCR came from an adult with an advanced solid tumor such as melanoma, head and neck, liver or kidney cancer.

The CDR3 spells CASSLAPMNYGYTF. CDR3 in DNA: TGCGCCAGCAGCTTGGCTCCCATGAACTATGGCTACACCTTC. The chain couples TRBV5-1 to TRBJ1-2, with D hard to call. The CDR3 runs to 14 residues. Germline V lookup: CDR1 SGHRS, CDR2 YFSETQ. With 0 bases removed from V and 2 bases from J, the gap between germline ends came to 8 bases. Full variable domain (missing parts from reference TRBV5-1 and TRBJ1-2): KAGVTQTPRYLIKTRGQQVTLSCSPISGHRSVSWYQQTPGQGLQFLFEYFSETQRNKGNFPGRFSGRQFSNSRSEMNVSTLELGDSALYLCASSLAPMNYGYTFGSGTRLTVV.